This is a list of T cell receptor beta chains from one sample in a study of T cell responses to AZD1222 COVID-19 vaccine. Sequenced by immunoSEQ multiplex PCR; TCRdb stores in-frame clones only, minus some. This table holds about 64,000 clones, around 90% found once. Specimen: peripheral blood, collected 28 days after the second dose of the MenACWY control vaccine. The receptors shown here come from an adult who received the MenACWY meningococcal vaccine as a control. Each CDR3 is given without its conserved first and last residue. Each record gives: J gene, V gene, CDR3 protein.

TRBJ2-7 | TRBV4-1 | ASSQDRQGRYEQY
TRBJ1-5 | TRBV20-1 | SASDQGAKPQH
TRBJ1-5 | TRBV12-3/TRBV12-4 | ASSARGRTSQH
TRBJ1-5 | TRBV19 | ASSVQGWDQPQH
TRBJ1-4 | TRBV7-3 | ASSLGPGNEKLF
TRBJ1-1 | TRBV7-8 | ASRPGTVMNTEAF
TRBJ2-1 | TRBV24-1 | ATSDFRTGGDEQF
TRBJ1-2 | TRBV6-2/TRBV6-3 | ASSYSPGQGDYGYT
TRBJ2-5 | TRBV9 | ASSVDAGAQY
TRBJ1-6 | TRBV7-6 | ASSLASHSNSPLH
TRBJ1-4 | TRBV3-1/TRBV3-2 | ASSQVGATNEKLF
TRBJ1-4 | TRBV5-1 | ASSSGQADEKLF
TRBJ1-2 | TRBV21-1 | ASSKRGEHGYT
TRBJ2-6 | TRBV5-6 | ASSLGIRYGANVLT
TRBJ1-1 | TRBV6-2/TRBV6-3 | ASSFVTENTEAF
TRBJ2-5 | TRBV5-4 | ASKKGTQETQY
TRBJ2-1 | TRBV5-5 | ASNGRGSREQF
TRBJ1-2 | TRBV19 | ASSTAGANYGYT
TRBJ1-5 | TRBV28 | ASSPRGRPGQPQH
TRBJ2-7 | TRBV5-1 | ASSYEQKQY
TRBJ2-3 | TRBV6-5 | ASSYSASEAHGAQY
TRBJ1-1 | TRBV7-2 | ASSLDRKSEAF
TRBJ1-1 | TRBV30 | AWSRRNTEAF
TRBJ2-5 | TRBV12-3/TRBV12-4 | ASSFLGKETQY
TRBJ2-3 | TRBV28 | ASSPGGRDTQY
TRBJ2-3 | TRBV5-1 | ASTEGQGGTDTQY
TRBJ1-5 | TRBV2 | ASGTEGNQPQH
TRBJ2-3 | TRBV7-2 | ASRDRASTDTQY
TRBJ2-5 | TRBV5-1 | ASSLDQETQY
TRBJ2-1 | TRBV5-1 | ASSFDGYNEQF
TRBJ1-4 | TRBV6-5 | ASSYSTEEVKLF
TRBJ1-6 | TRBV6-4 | ASSDTSHRSPLH
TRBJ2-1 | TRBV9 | ASSVGVGQGAYEQF